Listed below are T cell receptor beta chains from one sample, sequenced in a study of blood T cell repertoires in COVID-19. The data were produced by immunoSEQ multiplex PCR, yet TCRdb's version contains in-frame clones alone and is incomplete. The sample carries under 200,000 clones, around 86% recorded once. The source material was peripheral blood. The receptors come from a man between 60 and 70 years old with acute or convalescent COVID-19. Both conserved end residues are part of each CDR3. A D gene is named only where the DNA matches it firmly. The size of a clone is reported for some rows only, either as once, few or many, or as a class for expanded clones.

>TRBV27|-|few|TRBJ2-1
CASSLGEYNEQFF
TGTGCCAGCAGTTTAGGGGAGTACAATGAGCAGTTCTTC
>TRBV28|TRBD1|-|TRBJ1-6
CASSLRGTGVAPLHF
TGTGCCAGCAGTTTAAGGGGGACAGGGGTGGCACCCCTCCACTTT
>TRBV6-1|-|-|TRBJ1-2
CASSEALRFYGYTF
TGTGCCAGCAGTGAAGCGCTGCGATTCTATGGCTACACCTTC
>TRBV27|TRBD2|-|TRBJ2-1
CASSARLASSEQFF
TGTGCCAGCAGTGCCCGACTAGCGAGTAGTGAGCAGTTCTTC
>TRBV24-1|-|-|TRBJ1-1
CATNLQDTEAFF
TGTGCCACCAATCTCCAGGACACTGAAGCTTTCTTT
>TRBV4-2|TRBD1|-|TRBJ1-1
CASSRATGTADTEAFF
TGTGCCAGCAGCCGCGCCACCGGGACAGCAGACACTGAAGCTTTCTTT
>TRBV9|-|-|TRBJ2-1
CASSVEEGANNEQFF
TGTGCCAGCAGCGTAGAGGAGGGGGCTAACAATGAGCAGTTCTTC
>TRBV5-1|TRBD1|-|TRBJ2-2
CASSLRGQGRTNTGELFF
TGCGCCAGCAGCCTACGGGGACAGGGACGTACGAACACCGGGGAGCTGTTTTTT
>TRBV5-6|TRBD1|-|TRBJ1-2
CASSLGQGDGYTF
TGTGCCAGCAGCTTGGGACAGGGGGATGGCTACACCTTC
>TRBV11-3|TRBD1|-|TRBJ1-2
CASSQTGGFGYTF
TGTGCCAGCAGCCAGACAGGGGGTTTTGGCTACACCTTC
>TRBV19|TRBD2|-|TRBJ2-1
CASSIPGLAGEINEQFF
TGTGCCAGTAGTATTCCGGGACTAGCGGGAGAAATAAATGAGCAGTTCTTC
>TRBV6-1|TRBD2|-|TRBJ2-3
CASSGGGRSGADTQYF
TGTGCCAGCAGTGGCGGCGGGAGAAGTGGAGCAGATACGCAGTATTTT
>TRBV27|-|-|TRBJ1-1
CASGPRALDTEAFF
TGTGCCAGCGGCCCGAGGGCCCTGGACACTGAAGCTTTCTTT
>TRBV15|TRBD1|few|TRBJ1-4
CATSRVWTGEQNEKLFF
TGTGCCACCAGCAGAGTCTGGACAGGGGAGCAGAATGAAAAACTGTTTTTT
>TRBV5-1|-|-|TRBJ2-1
CASSSTGSTVSPYNEQFF
TGCGCCAGCAGCTCCACGGGGTCAACAGTAAGTCCCTACAATGAGCAGTTCTTC
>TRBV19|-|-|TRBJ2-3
CASSPYQTGMTDTQYF
TGTGCCAGTAGCCCCTACCAAACAGGGATGACAGATACGCAGTATTTT
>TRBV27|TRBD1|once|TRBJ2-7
CASSLYPGQGWEQYF
TGTGCCAGCAGTTTATACCCGGGACAGGGGTGGGAGCAGTACTTC
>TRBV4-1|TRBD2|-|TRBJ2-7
CASSQGPSGSYEQYF
TGCGCCAGCAGCCAAGGGCCTAGCGGGAGCTACGAGCAGTACTTC
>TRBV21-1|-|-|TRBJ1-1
CASSNSGNTEAFF
TGTGCCAGCAGCAATTCGGGGAACACTGAAGCTTTCTTT
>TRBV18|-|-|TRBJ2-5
CASSPPSRGETQYF
TGTGCCAGCTCACCACCAAGCCGGGGAGAGACCCAGTACTTC
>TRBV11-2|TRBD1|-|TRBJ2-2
CASSLEPGTGNTGELFF
TGTGCCAGCAGCTTAGAACCCGGGACAGGCAACACCGGGGAGCTGTTTTTT
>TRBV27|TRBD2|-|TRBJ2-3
CASSSYPGLAGDPTDTQYF
TGTGCCAGCAGTTCATACCCGGGACTAGCGGGAGATCCTACAGATACGCAGTATTTT
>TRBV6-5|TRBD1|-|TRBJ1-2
CASFQDRVGYGYTF
TGTGCCAGCTTCCAGGACAGGGTGGGCTATGGCTACACCTTC
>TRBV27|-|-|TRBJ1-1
CASSLARGYTEAFF
TGTGCCAGCAGTTTAGCCCGGGGTTACACTGAAGCTTTCTTT
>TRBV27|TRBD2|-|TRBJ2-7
CASSLSGEGSYEQYF
TGTGCCAGCAGTTTATCGGGGGAGGGCTCCTACGAGCAGTACTTC
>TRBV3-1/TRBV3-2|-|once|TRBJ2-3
CASSQDGGWSTDTQYF
TGTGCCAGCAGCCAAGATGGCGGGTGGAGCACAGATACGCAGTATTTT
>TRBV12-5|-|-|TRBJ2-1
CASGGVRGRYNEQFF
TGTGCTAGTGGGGGCGTTAGGGGCCGATACAATGAGCAGTTCTTC
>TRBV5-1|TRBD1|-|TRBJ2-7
CASSPDGQGYGEQYF
TGCGCCAGCAGCCCCGACGGACAGGGGTATGGAGAGCAGTACTTC
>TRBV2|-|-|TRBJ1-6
CASSEGGRTSNSPLHF
TGTGCCAGCAGTGAAGGGGGGAGGACCTCTAATTCACCCCTCCACTTT
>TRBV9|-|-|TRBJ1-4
CASSLRGGAGGEKLFF
TGTGCCAGCAGCCTCCGCGGGGGGGCAGGTGGTGAAAAACTGTTTTTT
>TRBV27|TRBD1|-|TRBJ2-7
CASSLGGDRASEQYF
TGTGCCAGCAGTTTAGGAGGGGACAGGGCCTCCGAGCAGTACTTC
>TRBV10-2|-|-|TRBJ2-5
CASSEWRDLYQETQYF
TGCGCCAGCAGTGAGTGGAGGGACCTGTACCAAGAGACCCAGTACTTC
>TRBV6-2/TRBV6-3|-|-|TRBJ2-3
CASSRRLGTQYF
TGTGCCAGCAGTCGTCGACTAGGAACGCAGTATTTT
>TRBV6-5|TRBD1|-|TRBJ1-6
CASSFSGQNNSPLHF
TGTGCCAGCAGTTTCTCGGGACAGAATAATTCACCCCTCCACTTT
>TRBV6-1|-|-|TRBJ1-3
CASSELQSFSGNTIYF
TGTGCCAGCAGTGAATTACAGTCCTTCTCTGGAAACACCATATATTTT